Included here is one T cell receptor (beta chain) sequence, with context. What it binds is unknown. V was clipped by 6 bases and J by 3 bases, with 6 bases between them. The germline V gene has CDR1 SNHLY and CDR2 FYNNEI. The CDR3 extends over 11 amino acids. The data originate from a study of beta chain features in type 1 diabetes. Study-wide points: The influence of HLA type on TCRB rearrangement stayed undetermined. TCRB CDR3s were moderately but significantly shorter in Type 1 diabetes patients in all four CD4+ subsets. VDJ junctions from patients with type 1 diabetes contained fewer insertions and more deletions.

As every portion of the isolated RNA was reverse transcribed, the sequencing read expressed TCRB transcripts. Produced via immunoSEQ multiplex PCR; TCRdb's table is partial and in-frame only. This repertoire shows approximately 280,000 clones, approximately 16% found once; its top ten account for roughly 0.015%. Based on CD45RO/CCR7/CD25/CD127/CD95/CD27, CD4+ regulatory, stem cell-like memory, naive and central memory cells were sorted. The sequencing sample was made of naive CD4+ T cells from blood. J is TRBJ2-7 and V is TRBV2; no reliable D call. This sequence originates from a man aged 18 to 35 with type 1 diabetes. CDR3 sequence reads: CASRAFYEQYF. The CDR3 nucleotides read TGTGCCAGCAGGGCTTTCTACGAGCAGTACTTC.